Below are 28 T cell receptor beta chains sequenced from a single sample in a study of blood T cells in healthy people across ages. With a J-beta primer mix and a sample-barcoded 5' primer, a second PCR ran roughly 6 to 11 cycles. TCRdb used MiXCR to reprocess the 5' RACE reads, holding one entry per CDR3 protein. The repertoire includes more than 1,000,000 distinct CDR3 sequences, roughly 24% of them detected once, and around 0.75% sits in the top ten. The sample also formed part of further work on T cells of mothers and their children.

Sequenced input: blood. The receptors originated from a girl between 2 and 10 years old in good health.

The chain is built from TRBV9 and TRBJ1-1; TRBD1 aligns across 8 bases. Germline-derived CDR1 and CDR2 are SGDLS and YYNGEE. The CDR3 has 19 amino acids. V shed 3 bases, J shed 1 base, and the junction held 17 bases outside the gene matches. The CDR3 is CASSARDRIEVGGNTEAFF. Written as DNA, the CDR3 is TGTGCCAGCAGCGCCCGGGACAGGATAGAGGTGGGTGGGAACACTGAAGCTTTCTTT. The full variable domain, with the rest looked up from reference TRBV9 and TRBJ1-1, is DSGVTQTPKHLITATGQRVTLRCSPRSGDLSVYWYQQSLDQGLQFLIQYYNGEERAKGNILERFSAQQFPDLHSELNLSSLELGDSALYFCASSARDRIEVGGNTEAFFGQGTRLTVV.

This clonotype was recorded a few times. This chain uses TRBV7-9 with TRBJ2-5; 8 positions agree with TRBD2. The CDR3 loop spans 14 amino acids. V trimming: 5 bases; J trimming: 10 bases; junction bases outside the gene matches: 12. Germline lookup yields CDR1 SEHNR and CDR2 FQNEAQ (reference sequence). The chain's CDR3 is CASSHSGNSRSQYF. The CDR3 nucleotides are TGTGCCAGCAGCCATAGCGGGAATTCAAGAAGCCAGTACTTC.

The rearrangement joins TRBV7-9 to TRBJ2-5; 10 bases agree with TRBD2. Germline lookup yields CDR1 SEHNR and CDR2 FQNEAQ (reference sequence). The J segment lost 3 bases and the V segment lost 4 bases, leaving 11 bases of the junction unmatched. The CDR3 runs to 17 residues. The CDR3 here is CASSSQREGLAEETQYF. Here the CDR3 DNA reads TGTGCCAGCAGCTCACAGCGGGAGGGCCTGGCGGAAGAGACCCAGTACTTC. Complete variable domain (other parts from reference TRBV7-9 and TRBJ2-5): DTGVSQNPRHKITKRGQNVTFRCDPISEHNRLYWYRQTLGQGPEFLTYFQNEAQLEKSRLLSDRFSAERPKGSFSTLEIQRTEQGDSAMYLCASSSQREGLAEETQYFGPGTRLLVL.

This rearrangement joins TRBV14 to TRBJ2-3; D call uncertain. Trimming cost V 0 bases and J 2 bases, with 18 bases left between them. Germline lookup yields CDR1 SGHDN and CDR2 FVKESK. The CDR3 spans 18 residues. As DNA, the CDR3 is TGTGCCAGCAGCCAAGATCTTATTGGGCCCCCTATCACAGATACGCAGTATTTT. Protein: CASSQDLIGPPITDTQYF.

The rearrangement uses TRBV14 and TRBJ1-1; weak D call: TRBD1 (5 bases). CDR3 size: 13 residues. Germline V gene lookup returns CDR1 SGHDN and CDR2 FVKESK. The germline V and J ends were trimmed by 1 base and 11 bases, with 14 bases remaining between them. CDR3 DNA: TGTGCCAGCAGCCAAGCCGGGGGTCGGGGGGCTTTCTTT. This translates into CASSQAGGRGAFF.

This chain links TRBV7-6 with TRBJ2-5, with 8 nucleotides matching TRBD1. The DNA matches TRBJ2-1 better at its end, which makes the J call doubtful. CDR3 size: 19 residues. The germline CDR1 and CDR2 sequences are SGHVS and FNYEAQ. CDR3 DNA sequence: TGTGCCAGCAGCTTAATTAAGGCAGGGGGCCAATTCGACTCAAATGAGCAGTTCTTC. This translates into CASSLIKAGGQFDSNEQFF.

As for this clonotype: Compared with germline, one end of the junction differs, possibly owing to a read error. The rearrangement uses TRBV20-1 and TRBJ2-1; the match to TRBD2 covers 11 bases. The CDR3 extends over 14 amino acids. Germline lookup yields CDR1 DFQATT and CDR2 SNEGSKA (reference sequence). The CDR3 is CRASSLAGGPEQFF. The CDR3, as DNA: TGCCGTGCTAGTAGCCTAGCGGGAGGACCTGAGCAGTTCTTC.

This clonotype turned up a few times. CDR3 loop: CAISDWQEQYF. The CDR3 DNA follows: TGTGCCATCAGTGATTGGCAGGAGCAGTACTTC. J is TRBJ2-5 and V is TRBV10-3; D call uncertain. The length of the CDR3 is 11 residues. V gave up 3 bases and J gave up 11 bases, with 10 bases separating them. CDR1 is ENHRY and CDR2 is SYGVKD in the germline V gene.

As for this clonotype: At one end the junction does not follow the germline gene, possibly because of a read error. This chain joins TRBV7-3 and TRBJ2-3; no definite D call. The CDR3 is 13 residues long. Germline V gene sequence: CDR1 SGHTA, CDR2 FQGTGA. CDR3 protein: CSSSSANENTQYF. The CDR3 DNA is TGTTCCAGCAGCTCGGCCAATGAAAATACGCAGTATTTT.

This clonotype has a handful of counts. V usage is TRBV4-2 and J usage is TRBJ2-5, with a weak D call TRBD2 (5 bases). Germline CDR1 is LGHNA and CDR2 is YNFKEQ. V lost 4 bases to trimming and J lost 4 bases, with 13 bases between them. The CDR3 totals 14 residues. The CDR3 nucleotides read TGTGCCAGCAGCCCCGGTGAGGGTGGAGAGACCCAGTACTTC. This sequence encodes CASSPGEGGETQYF.

J is TRBJ1-1 and V is TRBV7-9; D might be TRBD1 (5 bases). CDR3 size: 14 residues. Trimming removed 7 bases from V and 1 base from J, with 13 bases in between. Germline V CDR1 and CDR2: SEHNR, FQNEAQ (reference sequence). DNA of the CDR3: TGTGCCAGCACGCAAATGGGGGGGAACACTGAAGCTTTCTTT. The encoded protein is CASTQMGGNTEAFF.

This clonotype occurred many times. The chain recombines TRBV9 with TRBJ2-7; D might be TRBD1 (6 bases). The CDR3 runs 13 residues. Trimming stripped 4 bases from V and 5 bases from J, with 13 bases between. Germline-derived CDR1 and CDR2 are SGDLS and YYNGEE. CDR3 residues: CASSPEGVDEQYF. The CDR3 DNA reads TGTGCCAGCAGCCCCGAGGGGGTGGACGAGCAGTACTTC.

There are a few counts of this clonotype. The rearrangement joins TRBV7-2 to TRBJ2-5; 12 nucleotides line up with TRBD2. The CDR3 runs to 16 residues. Germline CDR1 and CDR2: SGHTA and FQGNSA. V lost 1 base to trimming and J lost 4 bases; unmatched junction nucleotides: 4. The CDR3 nucleotides read TGTGCCAGCAGCTTAGATCTAGCGGGGGGGCGAGAGACCCAGTACTTC. This codes for CASSLDLAGGRETQYF.

In the case of this clonotype: A read error may be the cause here, since a much bigger clone is one base away. CDR3 region: CATGTGNTEAFF. Here the CDR3 DNA reads TGTGCCACCGGGACAGGGAACACTGAAGCTTTCTTT. V usage is TRBV12-3 or TRBV12-4 and J usage is TRBJ1-1; 8 bases agree with TRBD1. CDR3 size: 12 residues. The trim removed 10 bases at V and 1 base at J, leaving 2 bases unmatched.

The V and J genes are TRBV20-1 and TRBJ1-2; D remains unclear. Per germline, CDR1 DFQATT and CDR2 SNEGSKA (reference sequence). The CDR3 runs 11 residues. V shed 0 bases and J shed 10 bases, with 9 bases lying between them. CDR3 DNA: TGCAGTGCTAGAGATGATCGGGACTACACCTTC. Its translation: CSARDDRDYTF.

The CDR3 reads CASSWSPRFDREQFF. CDR3 nucleotides: TGTGCCAGCAGTTGGTCCCCTAGGTTTGATCGGGAGCAGTTCTTC. The V call is TRBV6-5, the J call TRBJ2-5, with unresolved D. The J call may be mistaken, given a closer DNA end match to TRBJ2-1. The CDR3 extends over 15 amino acids. Germline lookup yields CDR1 MNHEY and CDR2 SVGAGI.

The chain has TRBV15 and TRBJ2-7; TRBD2 might be the D (6 bases). V lost 1 base and J 1 base, leaving 11 bases between the germline ends. Looked up from germline, CDR1 is LNHNV and CDR2 is YYDKDF (reference sequence). This CDR3 has 15 residues. The chain's CDR3 is CATSRVSGWSYEQYF. The CDR3 DNA reads as TGTGCCACCAGCAGAGTAAGCGGGTGGTCCTACGAGCAGTACTTC. Together with reference TRBV15 and TRBJ2-7, the CDR3 gives the full variable domain: DAMVIQNPRYQVTQFGKPVTLSCSQTLNHNVMYWYQQKSSQAPKLLFHYYDKDFNNEADTPDNFQSRRPNTSFCFLDIRSPGLGDTAMYLCATSRVSGWSYEQYFGPGTRLTVT.

This clonotype was seen a few times. V gene TRBV20-1 combines with J gene TRBJ2-7; D remains unclear. V was trimmed by 2 bases and J by 1 base, leaving 9 bases between them. The CDR3 is 13 amino acids. Germline CDR1 and CDR2: DFQATT and SNEGSKA (reference sequence). The CDR3 spells CSARQESSYEQYF. In DNA form, the CDR3 reads TGCAGTGCTAGACAGGAGAGTTCCTACGAGCAGTACTTC.

The CDR3 loop reads CSYLDSPYGYTF. CDR3 bases: TGCAGCTACCTGGACAGCCCCTATGGCTACACCTTC. The rearrangement links TRBV29-1 to TRBJ1-2; TRBD1 is a possible D gene (6 bases). Trimming took off 8 bases at V and 4 bases at J, with 14 bases between the two ends. The CDR3 has 12 amino acids. The V gene's germline CDR1 is SQVTM and CDR2 ANQGSEA. Based on the CDR3 plus reference TRBV29-1 and TRBJ1-2, the full variable domain is SAVISQKPSRDICQRGTSLTIQCQVDSQVTMMFWYRQQPGQSLTLIATANQGSEATYESGFVIDKFPISRPNLTFSTLTVSNMSPEDSSIYLCSYLDSPYGYTFGSGTRLTVV.

This clonotype was counted between two and nine times. This sequence joins TRBV2 and TRBJ2-3, with 11 nucleotides matching TRBD2. With 7 bases clipped from V and 5 bases from J, the junction kept 8 bases outside the gene matches. This CDR3 region has 15 residues. In germline, CDR1 is SNHLY, CDR2 FYNNEI. The CDR3 DNA is TGTGCCAGCAAATTAGCGGGAGGGGGCGGAGATACGCAGTATTTT. Translating gives CASKLAGGGGDTQYF.

The genes are TRBV7-2 and TRBJ1-1, with D possibly matching TRBD1 (6 bases). The germline gives CDR1 SGHTA, CDR2 FQGNSA. V was cut by 5 bases and J by 7 bases, with 17 bases left in between. The CDR3 is 14 residues long. The CDR3 protein is CASSQGGQSLEAFF. For the CDR3, the DNA is TGTGCCAGCAGCCAAGGCGGACAGTCACTTGAAGCTTTCTTT.

The chain uses TRBV19 and TRBJ2-3; D is possibly TRBD1 (6 bases). The CDR3 is 16 amino acids. Germline V gives CDR1 LNHDA, CDR2 SQIVND (reference sequence). Trimming pared 6 bases from V and 0 bases from J, leaving 16 bases between. The CDR3 DNA is TGTGCCAGTAGCAACCCCGGGACAACTAGCACAGATACGCAGTATTTT. It translates to CASSNPGTTSTDTQYF.

This clonotype was observed a handful of times. The chain has TRBV6-6 and TRBJ1-1, with D perhaps TRBD1 (5 bases). The germline gives CDR1 MNHNY, CDR2 SVGAGI (reference sequence). Trimming cost V 0 bases and J 8 bases, with 10 bases left between them. The CDR3 loop spans 13 amino acids. The CDR3 coding sequence is TGTGCCAGCAGTTACTCCCCCGGGACGGAAGCTTTCTTT. It translates to CASSYSPGTEAFF.

This clonotype was detected ten times or more. CDR3 nucleotides: TGCAGCGTGGAGGGACAGCTCTACGAGCAGTACTTC. Protein: CSVEGQLYEQYF. V and J are TRBV29-1 and TRBJ2-7; perhaps TRBD1 as D (7 bases). Germline assignment: CDR1 SQVTM and CDR2 ANQGSEA. The CDR3 is 12 residues long. V lost 6 bases and J lost 3, with 12 bases in between.

This rearrangement joins TRBV25-1 to TRBJ2-1, with 10 nucleotides matching TRBD1. The CDR3 has 16 residues. The germline V gene has CDR1 MGHDK and CDR2 SYGVNS. The V gene end was trimmed by 4 bases and the J gene end by 5 bases; junction bases not matched to a gene: 8. The CDR3 sequence: CASSGDLGTGDNEQFF. Here the CDR3 DNA reads TGTGCCAGCAGTGGCGACCTCGGGACAGGGGACAATGAGCAGTTCTTC.

The CDR3 protein is CSVVANDWGGFNTQYF. CDR3 bases: TGCAGCGTTGTGGCTAACGACTGGGGAGGATTTAATACGCAGTATTTT. The chain has TRBV29-1 and TRBJ2-3; a weak D match, TRBD2 (6 bases). The V gene lost 4 bases and the J gene lost 7 bases, with 24 bases spanning the gap. This CDR3 has 16 amino acids. The germline gives CDR1 SQVTM, CDR2 ANQGSEA.

The CDR3 DNA is TGTGCCAGCAGCGCCGGGCTGTCGAACACCGGGGAGCTGTTTTTT. Translating gives CASSAGLSNTGELFF. The chain carries TRBV9 and TRBJ2-2; the D is unclear. The length of the CDR3 is 15 residues. The V gene lost 3 bases and the J gene lost 0 bases, with 9 bases spanning the gap. The germline V gene has CDR1 SGDLS and CDR2 YYNGEE. The full variable domain, with the rest looked up from reference TRBV9 and TRBJ2-2, is DSGVTQTPKHLITATGQRVTLRCSPRSGDLSVYWYQQSLDQGLQFLIQYYNGEERAKGNILERFSAQQFPDLHSELNLSSLELGDSALYFCASSAGLSNTGELFFGEGSRLTVL.

V is TRBV4-3 and J is TRBJ1-2; tentatively, D is TRBD1 (6 bases). V was cut by 1 base and J by 6 bases, with 12 bases left in between. CDR3 length: 14 amino acids. In germline, CDR1 is LGHNA, CDR2 YSLEER. The CDR3 nucleotides are TGCGCCAGCAGCCAAGGGGGATACAGGGATGGCTACACCTTC. As protein: CASSQGGYRDGYTF.